The 27 T cell receptor beta chains presented below share a single source sample, sequenced in a study of human T cells and chemical hapten exposure (dated by TCRdb to the early 2020s). In light of the paper, this sample's time point label describes: patch test 1, 2 weeks after DPC sensitization. Interpreted using the paper, the treatment or condition label stands for: therapeutic diphenylcyclopropenone sensitization with weekly scalp DPC. Library generation was performed with RACE. The listed sequencing device is NextSeq 500. The raw public reads went through TCRdb reprocessing: fastp at Q25, MiXCR clone calling, in-frame beta chains kept. Identical CDR3 proteins give one entry, which carries the most common genes and DNA. Recorded for this sample are some 110,000 distinct CDR3 sequences; about 12% of them occurred a single time. 1.2% to 1.5% of the sample is taken by the ten largest. Sequenced material: whole blood, taken in connection with sensitization to the hapten diphenylcyclopropenone (DPC). The receptors here all came from a woman aged 45 to 65 with alopecia areata. Some clones in this sample may be carry-over from other donors' samples.

This clonotype appeared many times. The rearrangement links TRBV6-5 to TRBJ2-1; TRBD1 or TRBD2 may be the D gene (5 bases each). The CDR3 is 15 amino acids. V lost 0 bases and J lost 3, with 9 bases in between. Germline V gene sequence: CDR1 MNHEY, CDR2 SVGAGI. The CDR3 region is CASSYSGAHYNEQFF. Here the CDR3 DNA reads TGTGCCAGCAGTTACTCCGGGGCCCACTACAATGAGCAGTTCTTC.

The V gene is TRBV28, the J gene TRBJ2-2, with 13 bases aligning to TRBD2. The CDR3 is made up of 19 amino acids. V was clipped by 4 bases and J by 4 bases; unmatched bases: 12. Germline loops: CDR1 MDHEN, CDR2 SYDVKM. CDR3 DNA: TGTGCCAGCAGTTCACAACGGACTAGCGGGAGATTAGGCACCGGGGAGCTGTTTTTT. This sequence encodes CASSSQRTSGRLGTGELFF.

The V and J genes are TRBV7-2 and TRBJ2-5, with TRBD2 identical over 8 bases. Looked up from germline, CDR1 is SGHTA and CDR2 is FQGNSA. CDR3 size: 15 residues. Losses at the gene ends were 5 bases for V and 4 bases for J; bases not matched to a gene: 9. CDR3 residues: CASSPGSGSSETQYF. CDR3 bases: TGTGCCAGCAGCCCGGGGAGCGGGAGTTCAGAGACCCAGTACTTC.

The genes are TRBV11-2 and TRBJ2-7; unclear D gene. Germline CDR1 reads SGHAT; CDR2 reads FQNNGV. The length of the CDR3 is 15 residues. The germline V and J ends were trimmed by 1 base and 3 bases, with 13 bases remaining between them. CDR3 region: CASSLATSTVYEQYF. CDR3 nucleotide sequence: TGTGCCAGCAGCTTAGCCACGTCAACAGTCTACGAGCAGTACTTC.

This chain joins TRBV5-6 and TRBJ1-6; 7 positions agree with TRBD1. This CDR3 is 15 amino acids long. Germline loops: CDR1 SGHDT, CDR2 YYEEEE. V gave up 0 bases and J gave up 10 bases; unmatched junction bases: 7. Here the CDR3 DNA reads TGTGCCAGCAGCTTGGACCGCAGGGGGATCTCACCCCTCCACTTT. Translation gives CASSLDRRGISPLHF.

This clonotype was recorded many times. The chain recombines TRBV7-2 with TRBJ2-5; D not resolved. CDR3 length: 13 residues. CDR1 is SGHTA, CDR2 FQGNSA, per germline. V gave up 3 bases and J gave up 2 bases, with 7 bases separating them. The CDR3 sequence: CASSFRVQETQYF. Here the CDR3 DNA reads TGTGCCAGCAGCTTTAGGGTTCAAGAGACCCAGTACTTC.

This clonotype was seen a handful of times. This chain links TRBV7-9 with TRBJ2-7; 7 nucleotides match TRBD1. CDR3 length equals 16 residues. Germline CDR1 is SEHNR and CDR2 is FQNEAQ (reference sequence). V lost 5 bases to trimming and J lost 2 bases; unmatched junction nucleotides: 12. The CDR3 loop reads CASSQIGQARPYEQYF. CDR3 nucleotide sequence: TGTGCCAGCAGCCAAATAGGACAGGCTAGGCCCTACGAGCAGTACTTC. Drawing the rest from reference TRBV7-9 and TRBJ2-7, the complete variable domain is DTGVSQNPRHKITKRGQNVTFRCDPISEHNRLYWYRQTLGQGPEFLTYFQNEAQLEKSRLLSDRFSAERPKGSFSTLEIQRTEQGDSAMYLCASSQIGQARPYEQYFGPGTRLTVT.

This clonotype has ten or more counts. This chain uses TRBV6-5 with TRBJ1-1, with D maybe TRBD1 (5 bases). V lost 6 bases, J lost 4 bases, and 18 bases lay in between. Per germline, CDR1 MNHEY and CDR2 SVGAGI. The CDR3 has 15 amino acids. CDR3 nucleotides: TGTGCCAGCAGCCCCGTCTTTTCCAGGGCCACTGAAGCTTTCTTT. This gives the protein CASSPVFSRATEAFF.

In this sample, this clonotype turned up a few times. V is TRBV6-5 and J is TRBJ1-3, with D unresolved. The V gene's germline CDR1 is MNHEY and CDR2 SVGAGI. The CDR3 covers 17 residues. Deletions cut 1 base from V and 4 bases from J, with 17 bases between. Written as DNA, the CDR3 is TGTGCCAGCAGTTACTTCGCTGGGGATGTAGGCGGAAACACCATATATTTT. It codes for CASSYFAGDVGGNTIYF.

J is TRBJ2-4 and V is TRBV20-1; D is possibly TRBD1 (6 bases). Trimming removed 8 bases from V and 0 bases from J, with 11 bases in between. Looked up from germline, CDR1 is DFQATT and CDR2 is SNEGSKA (reference sequence). The CDR3 contains 13 residues. CDR3 nucleotide sequence: TGCAGTCTTGGGACATTAGCCAAAAACATTCAGTACTTC. Translated, it gives CSLGTLAKNIQYF.

With respect to this clonotype: An end of the junction differs from the germline gene, which may be a read error. This chain uses TRBV7-6 with TRBJ1-6; D is unresolved. CDR1 and CDR2 from the germline V gene are SGHVS and FNYEAQ. The CDR3 has 15 residues. Here the CDR3 DNA reads TGTGTCAGCAGCCGGGGATCAAAGGTTGAATCACCCCTCCACTTT. It specifies CVSSRGSKVESPLHF.

This clonotype was seen a few times. In nucleotides, the CDR3 is TGTGCCAGCTCACCGAAGACAGGGGGTAACACCGGGGAGCTGTTTTTT. Its translation is CASSPKTGGNTGELFF. This rearrangement joins TRBV18 to TRBJ2-2, with 9 bases matching TRBD1. J gave up 2 bases and V 3 bases, and 4 bases lay outside the gene matches. The CDR3 has 16 residues. CDR1 KGHSH and CDR2 LQKENI come from the germline V gene.

DNA of the CDR3: TGTGCCAGCAGCCCAACACAGAGCTTGCCCTACTCCTACAATGAGCAGTTCTTC. It codes for CASSPTQSLPYSYNEQFF. This chain links TRBV7-2 with TRBJ2-1; D ambiguous. Trimming pared 5 bases from V and 0 bases from J, leaving 20 bases between. CDR3 length: 18 amino acids. Germline assignment: CDR1 SGHTA and CDR2 FQGNSA.

CDR3 DNA sequence: TGTGCCAGCAGCTTAGGACATTGGGGAGAGACCCAGTACTTC. The encoded protein is CASSLGHWGETQYF. The chain recombines TRBV7-6 with TRBJ2-5, with D unresolved. From germline, CDR1 is SGHVS and CDR2 FNYEAQ. The germline V and J ends were trimmed by 1 base and 4 bases, with 10 bases remaining between them. The CDR3 is 14 residues long.

This chain connects TRBV7-9 to TRBJ1-6; weak D call: TRBD1 (5 bases). The CDR3 has 15 residues. The germline CDR1 and CDR2 sequences are SEHNR and FQNEAQ (reference sequence). V lost 3 bases, J lost 5 bases, and 11 bases lay in between. Here the CDR3 DNA reads TGTGCCAGCAGCTTTGGGGACGGACATAATTCACCCCTCCACTTT. Amino acids: CASSFGDGHNSPLHF.

This clonotype was seen a few times. The chain employs TRBV2 and TRBJ2-3; unclear D gene. V was shortened by 7 bases and J by 3 bases, with 11 bases between the two germline ends. This CDR3 is built from 13 residues. Looked up from germline, CDR1 is SNHLY and CDR2 is FYNNEI. CDR3 sequence reads: CASNLRLTDTQYF. CDR3 sequence (DNA): TGTGCCAGCAACCTTCGACTGACAGATACGCAGTATTTT.

This clonotype was seen many times. V gene TRBV27 combines with J gene TRBJ2-6, with 9 bases fitting TRBD1. CDR1 is MNHEY, CDR2 SMNVEV, per germline (reference sequence). With V trimmed by 8 bases and J by 0 bases, 5 bases remained unmatched. The CDR3 covers 16 residues. CDR3 protein: CASGDREGSGANVLTF. The CDR3 region has the DNA TGTGCCAGCGGGGACAGGGAAGGCTCTGGGGCCAACGTCCTGACTTTC.

This clonotype was detected ten times or more. The chain uses TRBV10-3 and TRBJ2-5, with D perhaps being TRBD1 or TRBD2 (5 bases each). This CDR3 has 14 residues. With 5 bases removed from V and 4 bases from J, the gap between germline ends came to 14 bases. Germline V CDR1 and CDR2: ENHRY, SYGVKD. The DNA for the CDR3 is TGTGCCATCAGTACGACAGTCGGAGGAGAGACCCAGTACTTC. Its protein is CAISTTVGGETQYF.

This clonotype showed up many times. CDR3 protein: CASTQNYGYTF. The CDR3, as DNA: TGTGCCAGCACGCAGAACTATGGCTACACCTTC. The rearrangement uses TRBV6-2 or TRBV6-3 and TRBJ1-2; no clear D. This CDR3 region has 11 residues. V dropped 7 bases and J dropped 2 bases, with 5 bases sitting between them. Germline V CDR1 and CDR2: MNHEY, SVGEGT.

The V and J genes are TRBV4-3 and TRBJ1-1, with 7 bases identical to TRBD1. Germline lookup yields CDR1 LGHNA and CDR2 YSLEER. With V trimmed by 0 bases and J by 5 bases, 3 bases remained unmatched. The CDR3 is made up of 14 amino acids. CDR3 nucleotide sequence: TGCGCCAGCAGCCAAGAGGCAGGGGGAACTGAAGCTTTCTTT. Translated: CASSQEAGGTEAFF.

The rearrangement joins TRBV7-8 to TRBJ1-1, with D unclear. The CDR3 contains 15 residues. The germline CDR1 and CDR2 sequences are SGHVS and FQNEAQ. V shed 7 bases and J shed 7 bases, with 22 bases lying between them. Written as DNA, the CDR3 is TGTGCCAGCACCTTGGGTGCGTCTATAGGGATTGAAGCTTTCTTT. Its protein is CASTLGASIGIEAFF.

The table lists this clonotype with a few counts. The rearrangement joins TRBV5-1 to TRBJ1-6, with 9 bases identical to TRBD1. The junction had 10 bases not matched to a gene; V was cut back by 0 bases and J by 9 bases. The CDR3 consists of 17 residues. Germline-derived CDR1 and CDR2 are SGHRS and YFSETQ. This chain's CDR3 is CASSLEPGQGIGSPLHF. The CDR3 DNA reads as TGCGCCAGCAGCTTGGAACCAGGACAGGGGATCGGTTCACCCCTCCACTTT. Based on the CDR3 plus reference TRBV5-1 and TRBJ1-6, the full variable domain is KAGVTQTPRYLIKTRGQQVTLSCSPISGHRSVSWYQQTPGQGLQFLFEYFSETQRNKGNFPGRFSGRQFSNSRSEMNVSTLELGDSALYLCASSLEPGQGIGSPLHFGNGTRLTVT.

This clonotype has ten or more counts. CDR3 loop: CASSHSQLSSYEQYF. DNA for the CDR3: TGTGCCAGCAGCCACAGCCAACTAAGCTCCTACGAGCAGTACTTC. This chain joins TRBV7-6 and TRBJ2-7; D is uncertain. Trimming removed 5 bases at V and 0 bases at J, with 14 bases between. The CDR3 extends over 15 amino acids. Germline V gene lookup returns CDR1 SGHVS and CDR2 FNYEAQ.

This chain uses TRBV6-2 or TRBV6-3 with TRBJ2-7; D assignment may be TRBD1 or TRBD2 (6 bases each). CDR1 MNHEY and CDR2 SVGEGT come from the germline V gene. The CDR3 has 15 residues. V was trimmed by 7 bases and J by 5 bases, leaving 21 bases between them. CDR3 sequence reads: CASTEIGGPRNEQYF. The CDR3, as DNA: TGTGCCAGCACCGAGATCGGGGGCCCTCGCAACGAGCAGTACTTC.

This clonotype was counted a few times. V usage is TRBV7-6 and J usage is TRBJ1-3; 7 nucleotides match TRBD1. With 1 base clipped from V and 2 bases from J, the junction kept 2 bases outside the gene matches. The germline V gene has CDR1 SGHVS and CDR2 FNYEAQ. The CDR3 runs to 15 residues. The CDR3 bases are TGTGCCAGCAGCTTAGACAGGGGAGCTGGAAACACCATATATTTT. Translating it yields CASSLDRGAGNTIYF.

This clonotype has just a few counts. The genes are TRBV12-5 and TRBJ2-3; D gene uncertain. CDR3 length equals 12 residues. The germline CDR1 and CDR2 sequences are LGHNT and FRNRAP. With 4 bases removed from V and 10 bases from J, the gap between germline ends came to 12 bases. The CDR3 bases are TGTGCTAGTGGTTCGGATAGAGGTTCGCAGTATTTT. The encoded protein is CASGSDRGSQYF.

This clonotype has just a few counts. The chain recombines TRBV7-9 with TRBJ2-3; D ambiguous. The germline V gene encodes CDR1 SEHNR and CDR2 FQNEAQ (reference sequence). Trimming removed 1 base at V and 3 bases at J, with 8 bases between. The CDR3 spans 14 residues. In nucleotides, the CDR3 is TGTGCCAGCAGCTTAGGCGTGACGACAGATACGCAGTATTTT. This translates into CASSLGVTTDTQYF.